The present entry profiles one T cell receptor beta chain with its context. CDR1 is MNHNS and CDR2 is SASEGT in the germline V gene. J lost 7 bases, V lost 6 bases, and 4 bases had no gene match. The CDR3 extends over 12 amino acids. This entry comes from a study of T cell changes during pregnancy in multiple sclerosis. Sequencing was performed with immunoSEQ multiplex PCR; in TCRdb, only in-frame clones are kept and a portion is missing. The table has some 17,000 clones, 84% seen once. The sequencing used CD8+ T cells from peripheral blood mononuclear cells, collected in the third trimester of pregnancy. This receptor was taken from a female donor in good health, enrolled as a control in a pregnancy study. This chain connects TRBV6-1 to TRBJ2-7, with 9 bases matching TRBD1. CDR3 residues: CASRDRGWEQYF. The CDR3 DNA follows: TGTGCCAGCAGGGACAGGGGTTGGGAGCAGTACTTC.